This T cell receptor beta chain was found in a study of vaccination effects on CD4 cells after COVID-19. V gave up 1 base and J gave up 1 base; unmatched junction bases: 6. The germline gives CDR1 MGHRA, CDR2 YSYEKL. The CDR3 loop spans 17 amino acids. Subsequent to a culture period of 10 to 11 days, CD4+ T cells were isolated. Each participant was given two doses of one vaccine (BNT162b2 or mRNA-1273). IL-2 medium took the place of half the medium on both days 3 and 7. Clones were read by immunoSEQ multiplex PCR, and TCRdb kept only the in-frame ones, dropping some. The sample records tens of thousands of clones, roughly 81% being singletons. Findings and caveats of the study: Missing from the study were early post-infection timepoints, and its convalescent patients were few. Just 1 of 255 vaccine-induced clones in healthy recipients was cross-reactive. Among infection- and vaccine-induced clones, marked clonal contraction occurred late after vaccination.

This clone has a handful of counts. As yet, its antigen is unknown. Here the sequenced sample was CD4+ T cells from PBMCs cultured without peptide, taken after COVID-19 vaccination. The chain has TRBV4-1 and TRBJ2-1; TRBD2 matches at 8 bases. The TCR originated in a human donor who received a COVID-19 vaccine. The CDR3 here is CASSQGSAGGSYNEQFF. The CDR3 DNA is TGCGCCAGCAGCCAAGGATCTGCGGGGGGATCCTACAATGAGCAGTTCTTC.